A selection of T cell receptor beta chains follows, all from one sample in a study of OX40 agonist ivuxolimab in advanced cancers. The method was immunoSEQ multiplex PCR; TCRdb's version includes in-frame clones alone and lacks a portion of them. The sample contains 53,000 or so clones, about four fifths of which appear only once. The sample was CD4+ or CD8+ T cells sorted from blood, taken in a trial of the OX40 agonist ivuxolimab. These TCRs come from an adult with an advanced solid tumor such as melanoma, head and neck, liver or kidney cancer. CDR3s include the opening cysteine and the closing phenylalanine or tryptophan. Each record gives: clone size, J gene, D gene, V gene, CDR3 DNA, CDR3 protein. The D gene is left open where the match is weak. Size is omitted from some rows. Given values are once, few, many or a class for expanded clones.

>-|TRBJ2-7|-|TRBV20-1
TGCAGTGCCGTAGGCTCCTACGAGCAGTACTTC
CSAVGSYEQYF
>-|TRBJ2-7|-|TRBV6-4
TGTGCCAGCAGGAGAGGAGGGCCTCGCACCTACGAGCAGTACTTC
CASRRGGPRTYEQYF
>-|TRBJ1-2|-|TRBV5-4
TGTGCCAGCAGCCTGGGGGGTCGTGGCTACACCTTC
CASSLGGRGYTF
>-|TRBJ2-2|-|TRBV4-2
TGTGCCAGCAGCCAAGATCAGGTCAGGACCACCGGGGAGCTGTTTTTT
CASSQDQVRTTGELFF
>-|TRBJ2-1|-|TRBV14
TGTGCCAGCAGCCAATTAACCTACAATGAGCAGTTCTTC
CASSQLTYNEQFF
>-|TRBJ2-5|TRBD1|TRBV5-4
TGTGCCAGCAGAGATGGGACAGGGGGAGAGACCCAGTACTTC
CASRDGTGGETQYF
>few|TRBJ1-2|TRBD1|TRBV4-1
TGCGCCAGCAGCCAAGACGCCGGGACAGCAGCTAACTATGGCTACACCTTC
CASSQDAGTAANYGYTF
>once|TRBJ1-6|-|TRBV19
TGTGCCAGTAGTATTGGGGCGAGCTCCTATAATTCACCCCTCCACTTT
CASSIGASSYNSPLHF
>few|TRBJ2-7|-|TRBV21-1
TGTGCCAGCAGCAAAGGTCTAGCGGGAGCCTACGAGCAGTACTTC
CASSKGLAGAYEQYF
>-|TRBJ1-6|-|TRBV5-5
TGTGCCAGCAGCCTCCCCCGGGGGGCGTCTAATTCACCCCTCCACTTT
CASSLPRGASNSPLHF
>-|TRBJ2-7|-|TRBV9
TGTGCCAGCAGCCCCCGGTTTGAAACCTACGAGCAGTACTTC
CASSPRFETYEQYF
>-|TRBJ1-2|-|TRBV7-9
TGTGCCAGCAGCTTGACAGGCCCAAACTATGGCTACACCTTC
CASSLTGPNYGYTF
>-|TRBJ2-1|TRBD1|TRBV11-2
TGTGCCAGCAGCCGAATATCCAGACAGGGTAGGGGGTACAATGAGCAGTTCTTC
CASSRISRQGRGYNEQFF
>few|TRBJ1-5|-|TRBV6-1
TGTGCCAGCAGTTTGAGACAGATCGGGGGTCAGCCCCAGCATTTT
CASSLRQIGGQPQHF
>-|TRBJ2-7|-|TRBV11-2
TGTGCCAGCAGCTTAGGGGGTAAAGGGGGCGGGAGCGGCGAGCAGTACTTC
CASSLGGKGGGSGEQYF
>-|TRBJ1-2|-|TRBV27
TGTGCCAGCAGTCCACGGTGGGGCTCCTATGGCTACACCTTC
CASSPRWGSYGYTF
>-|TRBJ2-1|TRBD2|TRBV7-3
TGTGCCAGCAGCTTAGGGCTAGCGGGAGCTGGTGAGCAGTTCTTC
CASSLGLAGAGEQFF
>-|TRBJ1-1|-|TRBV6-6
TGTGCCAGCACTCCCCGGGGGGGCAGGGGGAACACTGAAGCTTTCTTT
CASTPRGGRGNTEAFF
>-|TRBJ1-6|-|TRBV7-2
TGTGCCAGCAGCCCACTTAATGGGCCCCTCCACTTT
CASSPLNGPLHF
>-|TRBJ1-6|TRBD1|TRBV2
TGTGCCAGCGGTGGACAGGGAGATTCACCCCTCCACTTT
CASGGQGDSPLHF
>few|TRBJ1-3|TRBD1|TRBV29-1
TGCAGCGTTGATCCAGGGGGAGGAAACACCATATATTTT
CSVDPGGGNTIYF
>few|TRBJ2-1|TRBD1|TRBV6-4
TGTGCCAGCAGTTTAAAGTCCACAGGGGAAACTGAGCAGTTCTTC
CASSLKSTGETEQFF
>-|TRBJ2-2|-|TRBV14
TGTGCCAGCAGCCAACAGCGAAACACCGGGGAGCTGTTTTTT
CASSQQRNTGELFF
>-|TRBJ2-5|-|TRBV7-2
TGTGCCAGCAGCTATCAAGAGACCCAGTACTTC
CASSYQETQYF
>-|TRBJ2-1|-|TRBV7-2
TGTGCCAGCAGCTTAGGGTCAGGGGGGTCCTACAATGAGCAGTTCTTC
CASSLGSGGSYNEQFF